This T cell receptor beta chain emerged from a study of patients and donors after allogeneic stem cell transplantation. Germline lookup yields CDR1 LGHDT and CDR2 YNNKEL (reference sequence). The CDR3 length is 17 residues. V shed 1 base, J shed 8 bases, and the junction held 13 bases outside the gene matches. TCRdb redid the calling of the RT-PCR reads with MiXCR, one entry per CDR3 protein. The sample holds roughly 230,000 distinct CDR3 sequences, 12% to 15% seen once. The clonotype was recovered from a human donor who was either an allogeneic HSCT recipient or a stem cell or donor lymphocyte infusion donor (not recorded which). It is not recorded whose cells these are; they may come from a transplant donor. Source material: blood, either unsorted or a sorted T cell fraction (not recorded which). The chain carries TRBV3-1 and TRBJ1-4; 7 bases align to TRBD1. For the CDR3, the DNA is TGTGCCAGCAGCCAAGGAAGAGGGAACAGGGGTGCGGAAAAACTGTTTTTT. It codes for CASSQGRGNRGAEKLFF. Supplemented by reference TRBV3-1 and TRBJ1-4, the full variable domain reads DTAVSQTPKYLVTQMGNDKSIKCEQNLGHDTMYWYKQDSKKFLKIMFSYNNKELIINETVPNRFSPKSPDKAHLNLHINSLELGDSAVYFCASSQGRGNRGAEKLFFGSGTQLSVL.